Listed below are T cell receptor beta chains from one sample, sequenced in a study of blood T cell repertoires in COVID-19. TCRdb's table, derived via immunoSEQ multiplex PCR, lists solely in-frame clones and lacks some. Of about 76,000 clones listed, 86% were seen once; the top ten hold about a sixth. Input material: peripheral blood. The receptors stem from a human donor in a cohort sampled during active COVID-19. The CDR3 runs from the conserved cysteine through the conserved F or W. The order of the fields is clone size, V gene, J gene, D gene, CDR3 protein, CDR3 DNA. D genes are given only for firm matches. For some rows the clone size is stated as once, few or many, or as a class when expanded; others skip it.

>-|TRBV27|TRBJ2-1|-
CASSPGGGAEQFF
TGTGCCAGCAGTCCTGGCGGAGGCGCTGAGCAGTTCTTC
>-|TRBV5-1|TRBJ2-3|TRBD2
CASSSLTSGTSPDTQYF
TGCGCCAGCAGCTCGCTAACTAGCGGGACCTCCCCAGATACGCAGTATTTT
>once|TRBV21-1|TRBJ2-5|-
CASSKGTSGEQETQYF
TGTGCCAGCAGCAAAGGGACTAGCGGAGAGCAAGAGACCCAGTACTTC
>-|TRBV30|TRBJ2-5|-
CAWSVEYQETQYF
TGTGCCTGGAGTGTCGAGTACCAAGAGACCCAGTACTTC
>-|TRBV6-2/TRBV6-3|TRBJ1-2|-
CASSYARRGANYGYTF
TGTGCCAGCAGTTACGCGCGCAGGGGCGCTAACTATGGCTACACCTTC
>few|TRBV28|TRBJ2-1|-
CAIRSARDVGGDEQFF
TGTGCCATCAGGTCCGCCCGGGATGTTGGTGGCGATGAGCAGTTCTTC
>-|TRBV5-1|TRBJ2-1|TRBD2
CASSLGARGGGNEQFF
TGCGCCAGCAGCTTGGGAGCTCGCGGGGGTGGCAATGAGCAGTTCTTC
>-|TRBV19|TRBJ1-2|-
CASSSEQVLDGYTF
TGTGCCAGTAGTAGTGAGCAGGTTTTGGATGGCTACACCTTC
>-|TRBV4-1|TRBJ1-1|-
CASADRVNTEAFF
TGCGCCAGCGCGGACAGAGTGAACACTGAAGCTTTCTTT
>-|TRBV11-1|TRBJ2-5|-
CASSLNAEETQYF
TGTGCCAGCAGCTTAAACGCAGAAGAGACCCAGTACTTC
>-|TRBV18|TRBJ1-1|-
CASSPEQGNTEAFF
TGTGCCAGCTCACCAGAACAGGGGAACACTGAAGCTTTCTTT
>-|TRBV28|TRBJ1-1|-
CASSLFPGVPEAFF
TGTGCCAGCAGTTTATTTCCGGGGGTGCCTGAAGCTTTCTTT
>-|TRBV4-2|TRBJ1-4|-
CASSLDRPNEKLFF
TGTGCCAGCAGCCTCGACAGGCCTAATGAAAAACTGTTTTTT
>-|TRBV6-5|TRBJ1-5|-
CASHPWGVDQPQHF
TGTGCCAGCCACCCCTGGGGGGTGGATCAGCCCCAGCATTTT
>-|TRBV24-1|TRBJ2-3|TRBD2
CATSVPPGTSGTDTQYF
TGTGCCACCAGTGTCCCTCCCGGGACTAGCGGAACAGATACGCAGTATTTT
>-|TRBV7-3|TRBJ2-1|-
CASSPGGYNEQFF
TGTGCCAGCAGCCCCGGAGGGTACAATGAGCAGTTCTTC
>-|TRBV7-9|TRBJ1-1|TRBD1
CASSLTGGATTEAFF
TGTGCCAGCAGCTTGACAGGGGGAGCAACAACTGAAGCTTTCTTT